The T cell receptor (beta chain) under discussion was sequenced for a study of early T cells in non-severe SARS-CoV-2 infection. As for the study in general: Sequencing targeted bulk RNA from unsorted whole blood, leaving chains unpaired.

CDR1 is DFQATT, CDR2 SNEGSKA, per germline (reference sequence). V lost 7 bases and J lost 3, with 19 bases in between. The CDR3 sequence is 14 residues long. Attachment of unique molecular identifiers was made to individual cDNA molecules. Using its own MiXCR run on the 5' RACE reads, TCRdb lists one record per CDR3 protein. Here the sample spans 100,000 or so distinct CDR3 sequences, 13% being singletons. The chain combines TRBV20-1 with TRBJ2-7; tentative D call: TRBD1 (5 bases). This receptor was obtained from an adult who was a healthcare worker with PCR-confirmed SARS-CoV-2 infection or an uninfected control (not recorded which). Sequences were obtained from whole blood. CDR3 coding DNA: TGCAGTGTTCTTCTGTTCGGCAGGGACTACGAGCAGTACTTC. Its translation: CSVLLFGRDYEQYF.